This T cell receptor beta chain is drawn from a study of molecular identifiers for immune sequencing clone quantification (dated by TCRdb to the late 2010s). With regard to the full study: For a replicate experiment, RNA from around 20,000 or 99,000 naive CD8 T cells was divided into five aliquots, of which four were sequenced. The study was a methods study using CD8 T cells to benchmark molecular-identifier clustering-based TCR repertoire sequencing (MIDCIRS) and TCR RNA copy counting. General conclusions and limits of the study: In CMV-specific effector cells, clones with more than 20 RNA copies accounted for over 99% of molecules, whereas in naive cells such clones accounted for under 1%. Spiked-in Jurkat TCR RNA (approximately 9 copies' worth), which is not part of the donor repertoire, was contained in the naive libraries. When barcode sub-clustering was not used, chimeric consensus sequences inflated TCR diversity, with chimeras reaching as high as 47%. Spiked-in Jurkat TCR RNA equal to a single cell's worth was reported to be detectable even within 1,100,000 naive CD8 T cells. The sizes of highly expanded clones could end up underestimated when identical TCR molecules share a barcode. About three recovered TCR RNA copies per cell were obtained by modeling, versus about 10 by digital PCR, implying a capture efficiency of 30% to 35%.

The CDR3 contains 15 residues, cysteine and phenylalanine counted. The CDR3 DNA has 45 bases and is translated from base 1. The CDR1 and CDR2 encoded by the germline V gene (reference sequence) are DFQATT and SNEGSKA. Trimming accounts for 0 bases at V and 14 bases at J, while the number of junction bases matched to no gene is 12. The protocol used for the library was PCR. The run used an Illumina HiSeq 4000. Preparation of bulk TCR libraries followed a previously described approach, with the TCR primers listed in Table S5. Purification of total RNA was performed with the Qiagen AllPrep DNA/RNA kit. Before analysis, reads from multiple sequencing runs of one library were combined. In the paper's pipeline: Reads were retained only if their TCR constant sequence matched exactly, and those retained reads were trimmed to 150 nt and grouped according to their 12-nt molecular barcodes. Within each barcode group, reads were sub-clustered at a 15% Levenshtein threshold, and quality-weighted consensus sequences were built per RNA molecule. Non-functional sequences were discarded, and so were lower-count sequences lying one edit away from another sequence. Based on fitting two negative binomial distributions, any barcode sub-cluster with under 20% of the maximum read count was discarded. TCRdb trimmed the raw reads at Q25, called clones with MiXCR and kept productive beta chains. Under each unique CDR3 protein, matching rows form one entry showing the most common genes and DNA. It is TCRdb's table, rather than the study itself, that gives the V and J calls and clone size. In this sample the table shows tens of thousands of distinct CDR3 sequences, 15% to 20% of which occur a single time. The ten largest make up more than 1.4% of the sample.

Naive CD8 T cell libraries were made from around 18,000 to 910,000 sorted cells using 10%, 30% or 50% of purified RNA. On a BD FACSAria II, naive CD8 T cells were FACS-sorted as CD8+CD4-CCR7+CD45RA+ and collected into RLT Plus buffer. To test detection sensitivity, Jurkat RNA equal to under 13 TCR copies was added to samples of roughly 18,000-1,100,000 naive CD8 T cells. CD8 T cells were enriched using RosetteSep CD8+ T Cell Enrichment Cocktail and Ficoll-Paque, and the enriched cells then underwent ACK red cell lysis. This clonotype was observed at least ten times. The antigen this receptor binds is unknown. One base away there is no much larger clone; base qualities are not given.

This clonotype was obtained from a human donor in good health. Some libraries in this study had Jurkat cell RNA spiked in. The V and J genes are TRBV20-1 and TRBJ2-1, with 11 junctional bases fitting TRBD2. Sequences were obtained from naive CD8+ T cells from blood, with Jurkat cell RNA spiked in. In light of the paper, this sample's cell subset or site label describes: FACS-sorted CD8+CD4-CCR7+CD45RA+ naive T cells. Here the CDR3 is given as CSARDSASGRSYKFF. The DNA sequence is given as TGCAGTGCTAGAGATTCGGCTAGCGGGAGGAGTTATAAGTTCTTC.